Shown below are 30 T cell receptor beta chains from a single sample sequenced in a study of STAT5B mutations in CD4+ large granular lymphocyte leukemia. The method was immunoSEQ multiplex PCR; TCRdb's version includes in-frame clones alone and lacks a portion of them. The sample records roughly 40,000 clones, roughly four fifths being singletons. The specimen was CD4+ T cells from blood buffy coats. The receptors come from a human donor in good health.

The chain employs TRBV13 and TRBJ2-3; the D gene is possibly TRBD2 (5 bases). V was cut by 3 bases and J by 0 bases, with 10 bases left in between. The CDR3 loop spans 15 amino acids. The germline CDR1 and CDR2 sequences are PRHDT and FYEKMQ (reference sequence). CDR3 protein: CASSLDFISTDTQYF. The DNA of the CDR3 is TGTGCCAGCAGCTTGGACTTTATAAGCACAGATACGCAGTATTTT.

CDR3 bases: TGTGCCAGCGGGGCGAACACCGGGGAGCTGTTTTTT. This encodes CASGANTGELFF. V and J are TRBV9 and TRBJ2-2, with D hard to call. The CDR3 has 12 amino acids. Deletions cut 7 bases from V and 0 bases from J, with 4 bases between. Germline-derived CDR1 and CDR2 are SGDLS and YYNGEE.

The V call is TRBV30, the J call TRBJ2-4; D possibly matches TRBD1 or TRBD2 (6 bases each). V was shortened by 4 bases and J by 6 bases, with 19 bases between the two germline ends. CDR3 length: 15 amino acids. CDR1 is GTSNPN and CDR2 is SVGIG in the germline V gene (reference sequence). CDR3 in amino acids: CAWKPGSQGRNIQYF. As DNA, the CDR3 is TGTGCCTGGAAGCCCGGGAGTCAGGGGAGAAACATTCAGTACTTC. Full variable domain (remainder filled in from reference TRBV30 and TRBJ2-4): SQTIHQWPATLVQPVGSPLSLECTVEGTSNPNLYWYRQAAGRGLQLLFYSVGIGQISSEVPQNLSASRPQDRQFILSSKKLLLSDSGFYLCAWKPGSQGRNIQYFGAGTRLSVL.

This clone was detected only a few times. The gene calls are TRBV6-5 and TRBJ2-7; D call uncertain. The ends were cut back, 2 bases at V and 3 bases at J, with 17 bases in the middle. The length of the CDR3 is 16 residues. Per the germline V gene, CDR1 is MNHEY and CDR2 is SVGAGI. CDR3: CASSYGWTLGYYEQYF. The CDR3 nucleotides are TGTGCCAGCAGTTACGGGTGGACCCTGGGGTACTACGAGCAGTACTTC.

The chain is built from TRBV27 and TRBJ2-7; 8 bases map to TRBD2. The germline gives CDR1 MNHEY, CDR2 SMNVEV (reference sequence). The CDR3 totals 17 residues. Trimming took 5 bases from V and 2 from J; bases not matched to a gene: 14. The DNA of the CDR3 is TGTGCCAGCAGTCGATCTTACCCCGGGGGGGCGGCCTACGAGCAGTACTTC. Its protein product is CASSRSYPGGAAYEQYF.

The rearrangement joins TRBV4-2 to TRBJ2-1; perhaps TRBD2 as D (5 bases). The V end lost 0 bases, the J end lost 2 bases, and 5 bases lay between the germline ends. The CDR3 runs 14 residues. Per germline, CDR1 LGHNA and CDR2 YNFKEQ. The CDR3 DNA sequence: TGTGCCAGCAGCCAAGAGGGAGCCTACAATGAGCAGTTCTTC. It yields the protein CASSQEGAYNEQFF.

CDR3 sequence (DNA): TGCGCCAGCCGGACTAGCGGGGGCCAAGAGACCCAGTACTTC. Amino acids: CASRTSGGQETQYF. The chain links TRBV5-1 to TRBJ2-5; 13 nucleotides align to TRBD2. This CDR3 is built from 14 residues. Germline V CDR1 and CDR2: SGHRS, YFSETQ. The trim removed 7 bases at V and 1 base at J, leaving 1 base unmatched.

Of note for this clone: The junction differs from germline at one of its ends, possibly a read error. The V call is TRBV7-7, the J call TRBJ2-1; D is uncertain. The V gene's germline CDR1 is SSHAT and CDR2 FNYEAQ (reference sequence). This CDR3 is 14 amino acids long. Here the CDR3 reads CASSPQAGLNEQFF. Here the CDR3 DNA reads TGTGCTAGCAGCCCCCAAGCAGGCCTCAATGAGCAGTTCTTC. Drawing the rest from reference TRBV7-7 and TRBJ2-1, the complete variable domain is GAGVSQSPRYKVTKRGQDVTLRCDPISSHATLYWYQQALGQGPEFLTYFNYEAQPDKSGLPSDRFSAERPEGSISTLTIQRTEQRDSAMYRCASSPQAGLNEQFFGPGTRLTVL.

The chain joins TRBV7-3 to TRBJ2-2, with 9 positions matching TRBD1. The ends lost 2 bases at V and 4 bases at J; junction bases unmatched: 5. The length of the CDR3 is 16 residues. Germline loops: CDR1 SGHTA, CDR2 FQGTGA. CDR3 loop: CASSLHGQGSTGELFF. Written as DNA, the CDR3 is TGTGCCAGCAGCTTACACGGACAGGGGTCCACCGGGGAGCTGTTTTTT. Together with reference TRBV7-3 and TRBJ2-2, the CDR3 gives the full variable domain: GAGVSQTPSNKVTEKGKYVELRCDPISGHTALYWYRQSLGQGPEFLIYFQGTGAADDSGLPNDRFFAVRPEGSVSTLKIQRTERGDSAVYLCASSLHGQGSTGELFFGEGSRLTVL.

Details on this clone: A junction boundary mismatches the germline segment, possibly from a read error. V is TRBV10-3 and J is TRBJ2-2; 12 bases are a match to TRBD2. This CDR3 has 15 amino acids. Germline V gene data show CDR1 as ENHRY and CDR2 as SYGVKD. The CDR3 loop reads CASSQGLAGTGELFF. Here the CDR3 DNA reads TGTGCCAGCAGTCAGGGACTAGCGGGTACCGGGGAGCTGTTTTTT.

The chain has TRBV5-1 and TRBJ1-4, with 10 bases identical to TRBD1. V gave up 6 bases and J gave up 7 bases; unmatched junction bases: 6. The CDR3 runs 14 residues. Germline V CDR1 and CDR2: SGHRS, YFSETQ. The CDR3 reads CASKTGGEGEKLFF. In DNA, the CDR3 is TGCGCCAGCAAGACAGGGGGCGAGGGTGAAAAACTGTTTTTT.

The genes are TRBV12-5 and TRBJ2-2; no clear D. V lost 3 bases, J lost 0 bases, and 5 bases lay in between. The CDR3 totals 14 residues. Germline V gene sequence: CDR1 LGHNT, CDR2 FRNRAP. CDR3 loop: CASGLWSNTGELFF. The CDR3, as DNA: TGTGCTAGTGGTTTATGGTCGAACACCGGGGAGCTGTTTTTT. Full variable domain (missing parts from reference TRBV12-5 and TRBJ2-2): DARVTQTPRHKVTEMGQEVTMRCQPILGHNTVFWYRQTMMQGLELLAYFRNRAPLDDSGMPKDRFSAEMPDATLATLKIQPSEPRDSAVYFCASGLWSNTGELFFGEGSRLTVL.

V usage is TRBV7-3 and J usage is TRBJ2-2; no definite D call. The V end was cut by 1 base, the J end by 1 base, with 4 bases between. Germline V CDR1 and CDR2: SGHTA, FQGTGA. The CDR3 extends over 14 amino acids. The CDR3 DNA follows: TGTGCCAGCAGCTTAAGACAGAACACCGGGGAGCTGTTTTTT. This encodes CASSLRQNTGELFF.

The chain is built from TRBV7-7 and TRBJ2-2; D uncertain. The CDR3 spans 16 residues. Trimming cost V 2 bases and J 4 bases, with 14 bases left between them. Germline values: CDR1 SSHAT, CDR2 FNYEAQ (reference sequence). The CDR3, as DNA: TGTGCCAGCAGCTTATCCCCTAGACCGGGCACCGGGGAGCTGTTTTTT. Translated, it gives CASSLSPRPGTGELFF.

A few counts support this clone. V and J are TRBV4-1 and TRBJ2-7; a weak D match, TRBD1 (6 bases). This CDR3 spans 13 amino acids. With 4 bases removed from V and 1 base from J, the gap between germline ends came to 8 bases. Germline lookup yields CDR1 MGHRA and CDR2 YSYEKL. Here the CDR3 reads CASSRGQSYEQYF. The CDR3 region has the DNA TGCGCCAGCAGCCGCGGACAGTCCTACGAGCAGTACTTC.

The genes are TRBV9 and TRBJ2-3, with D possibly TRBD1 on 7 matching bases. CDR3 length: 15 amino acids. CDR1 and CDR2 from the germline V gene are SGDLS and YYNGEE. The V end was cut by 0 bases, the J end by 6 bases, with 14 bases between. CDR3 sequence: CASSVEAQGGDTQYF. The CDR3 bases are TGTGCCAGCAGCGTAGAAGCTCAGGGGGGTGATACGCAGTATTTT.

This chain connects TRBV4-1 to TRBJ1-1; unclear D gene. V was pared by 2 bases and J by 4 bases, with 11 bases between. In germline, CDR1 is MGHRA, CDR2 YSYEKL. This CDR3 contains 14 residues. The CDR3 DNA follows: TGCGCCAGCAGCCAAATGTTAAGGCTCACTGAAGCTTTCTTT. It codes for CASSQMLRLTEAFF.

The rearrangement uses TRBV4-3 and TRBJ2-7, with D perhaps being TRBD1 or TRBD2 (5 bases each). CDR1 LGHNA and CDR2 YSLEER come from the germline V gene. V lost 1 base and J lost 7, with 8 bases in between. The CDR3 is 12 residues long. The CDR3 is CASSQGGGEQYF. The DNA for the CDR3 is TGCGCCAGCAGCCAAGGTGGGGGAGAGCAGTACTTC.

This clone was picked up one time. The V and J genes are TRBV7-2 and TRBJ2-5; D gene unclear. Trimming removed 1 base from V and 3 bases from J, with 6 bases in between. In germline, CDR1 is SGHTA, CDR2 FQGNSA. This CDR3 is built from 13 residues. CDR3 DNA: TGTGCCAGCAGCTTAGGACACAAAGAGACCCAGTACTTC. Translation: CASSLGHKETQYF.

V gene TRBV6-1 combines with J gene TRBJ2-2; D is unclear. Looked up from germline, CDR1 is MNHNS and CDR2 is SASEGT. V was trimmed by 3 bases and J by 6 bases, leaving 11 bases between them. CDR3 length: 14 residues. The CDR3 nucleotides read TGTGCCAGCAGTGACGAGTTTTCGTCCGGGGAGCTGTTTTTT. The encoded protein is CASSDEFSSGELFF.

The rearrangement uses TRBV5-1 and TRBJ1-4, with TRBD1 identical over 9 bases. V lost 2 bases, J lost 7 bases, and 3 bases stayed unmatched. The CDR3 is made up of 14 amino acids. The germline V gene encodes CDR1 SGHRS and CDR2 YFSETQ. DNA for the CDR3: TGCGCCAGCAGCTTAACAGGGGGCGTTGAAAAACTGTTTTTT. It specifies CASSLTGGVEKLFF.

The chain couples TRBV6-5 to TRBJ1-1, with D uncertain. V shed 3 bases and J shed 4 bases, with 15 bases lying between them. Germline V gene lookup returns CDR1 MNHEY and CDR2 SVGAGI. The CDR3 extends over 15 amino acids. CDR3 sequence reads: CASSYISVSSTEAFF. CDR3 coding DNA: TGTGCCAGCAGTTATATCTCGGTCTCCAGCACTGAAGCTTTCTTT.

The gene calls are TRBV10-3 and TRBJ2-1; no reliable D call. This CDR3 contains 11 residues. Germline assignment: CDR1 ENHRY and CDR2 SYGVKD. Trimming left V 6 bases short and J 7 bases short, with 7 bases between. This chain's CDR3 is CAIRERNEQFF. DNA of the CDR3: TGTGCCATCAGGGAACGGAATGAGCAGTTCTTC.

This chain joins TRBV19 and TRBJ1-5, with a possible D match to TRBD1 (6 bases). CDR1 is LNHDA and CDR2 is SQIVND in the germline V gene (reference sequence). This CDR3 spans 13 amino acids. V lost 6 bases and J lost 2, with 8 bases in between. In DNA, the CDR3 is TGTGCCAGTAGCCCAGGGGGCAATCAGCCCCAGCATTTT. This encodes CASSPGGNQPQHF.

The CDR3 sequence: CASSFRLANTYEQYF. CDR3 DNA sequence: TGTGCCAGCAGCTTCCGACTAGCGAATACGTACGAGCAGTACTTC. This chain links TRBV11-2 with TRBJ2-7, with 8 positions matching TRBD2. This CDR3 comprises 15 residues. CDR1 SGHAT and CDR2 FQNNGV come from the germline V gene. With V trimmed by 3 bases and J by 4 bases, 8 bases remained unmatched.

This clone was counted between two and nine times. The V and J genes are TRBV20-1 and TRBJ1-3; D not certain. Germline values: CDR1 DFQATT, CDR2 SNEGSKA (reference sequence). The CDR3 contains 11 residues. CDR3 in DNA: TGCTCAGGATACTCTGGAAACACCATATATTTT. It specifies CSGYSGNTIYF.

The CDR3 sequence is CASSPDRPSGEQYF. The CDR3 coding sequence is TGTGCCAGCAGCCCGGACAGGCCCTCTGGCGAGCAGTACTTC. V and J are TRBV7-2 and TRBJ2-7; the match to TRBD1 covers 7 bases. From germline, CDR1 is SGHTA and CDR2 FQGNSA. The CDR3 has 14 amino acids. V lost 5 bases, J lost 6 bases, and 10 bases stayed unmatched. Together with reference TRBV7-2 and TRBJ2-7, the CDR3 gives the full variable domain: GAGVSQSPSNKVTEKGKDVELRCDPISGHTALYWYRQSLGQGLEFLIYFQGNSAPDKSGLPSDRFSAERTGGSVSTLTIQRTQQEDSAVYLCASSPDRPSGEQYFGPGTRLTVT.

This chain joins TRBV18 and TRBJ2-1, with TRBD2 identical over 13 bases. Germline V gene lookup returns CDR1 KGHSH and CDR2 LQKENI. Trimming at V came to 3 bases and at J to 8 bases, leaving 4 bases not matched to a gene. The CDR3 covers 15 residues. Written as DNA, the CDR3 is TGTGCCAGCTCACCTTGGACTAGCGGGAGCGATGAGCAGTTCTTC. Its translation: CASSPWTSGSDEQFF.

V usage is TRBV30 and J usage is TRBJ1-2; 8 nucleotides agree with TRBD1. Germline V CDR1 and CDR2: GTSNPN, SVGIG (reference sequence). The CDR3 totals 13 residues. The junction had 8 bases not matched to a gene; V was cut back by 3 bases and J by 8 bases. The CDR3 DNA reads TGTGCCTGGAGGGACAGGGTAATCTTCGGCTACACCTTC. Translation: CAWRDRVIFGYTF.

V is TRBV28 and J is TRBJ1-6; tentative D call: TRBD1 (5 bases). Per the germline V gene, CDR1 is MDHEN and CDR2 is SYDVKM. Trimming pared 6 bases from V and 14 bases from J, leaving 20 bases between. This CDR3 region has 14 residues. CDR3 coding DNA: TGTGCCAGCAGCCGGACGGGAGGGGCTTTAGCCCTCCACTTT. As protein: CASSRTGGALALHF.